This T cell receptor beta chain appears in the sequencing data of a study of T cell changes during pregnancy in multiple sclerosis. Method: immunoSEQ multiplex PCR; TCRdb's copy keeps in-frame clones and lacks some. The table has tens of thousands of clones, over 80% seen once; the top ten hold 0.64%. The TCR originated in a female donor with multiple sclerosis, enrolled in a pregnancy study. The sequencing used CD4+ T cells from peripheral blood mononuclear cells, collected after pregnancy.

This CDR3 is CASSPGQGNQPQHF. The DNA of the CDR3 is TGCGCCAGCAGCCCAGGACAGGGCAATCAGCCCCAGCATTTT. The chain has TRBV5-1 and TRBJ1-5; 7 bases line up with TRBD1. With V trimmed by 4 bases and J by 2 bases, 3 bases remained unmatched. Looked up from germline, CDR1 is SGHRS and CDR2 is YFSETQ. The CDR3 loop spans 14 amino acids.